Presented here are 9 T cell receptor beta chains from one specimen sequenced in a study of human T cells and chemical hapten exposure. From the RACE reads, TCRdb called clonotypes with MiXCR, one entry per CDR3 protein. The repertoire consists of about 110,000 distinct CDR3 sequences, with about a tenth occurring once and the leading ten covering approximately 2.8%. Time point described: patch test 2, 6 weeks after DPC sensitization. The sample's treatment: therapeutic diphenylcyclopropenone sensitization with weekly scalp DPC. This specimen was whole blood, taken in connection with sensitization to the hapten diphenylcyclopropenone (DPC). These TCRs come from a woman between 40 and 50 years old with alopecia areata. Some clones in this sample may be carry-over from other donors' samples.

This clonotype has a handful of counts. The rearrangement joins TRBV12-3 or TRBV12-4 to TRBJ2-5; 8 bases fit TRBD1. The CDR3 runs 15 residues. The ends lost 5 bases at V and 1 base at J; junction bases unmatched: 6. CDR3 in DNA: TGTGCCAGCAGTGCCGGGACAGGACCCCAAGAGACCCAGTACTTC. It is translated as CASSAGTGPQETQYF.

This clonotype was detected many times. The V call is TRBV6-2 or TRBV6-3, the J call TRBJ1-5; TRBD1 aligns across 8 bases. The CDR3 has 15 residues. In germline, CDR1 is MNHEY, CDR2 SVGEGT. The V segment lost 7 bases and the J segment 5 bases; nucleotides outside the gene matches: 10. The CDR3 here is CASNGQGDRHQPQHF. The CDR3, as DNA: TGTGCCAGCAATGGACAGGGCGATAGGCATCAGCCCCAGCATTTT.

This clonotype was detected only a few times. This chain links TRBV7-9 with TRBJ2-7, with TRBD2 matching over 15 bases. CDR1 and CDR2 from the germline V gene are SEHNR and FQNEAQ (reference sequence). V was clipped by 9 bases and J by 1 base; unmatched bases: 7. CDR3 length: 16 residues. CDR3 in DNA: TGTGCCAGTTCGGGACTAGCGGGGGGTAGGTCCTACGAGCAGTACTTC. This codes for CASSGLAGGRSYEQYF.

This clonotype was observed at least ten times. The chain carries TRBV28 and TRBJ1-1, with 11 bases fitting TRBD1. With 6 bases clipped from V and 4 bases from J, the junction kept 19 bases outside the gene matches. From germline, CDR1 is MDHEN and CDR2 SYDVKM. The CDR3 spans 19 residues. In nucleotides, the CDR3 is TGTGCCAGCAGCGCCCATATTTTGGACAGGGGGCGCCGGGGCACTGAAGCTTTCTTT. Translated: CASSAHILDRGRRGTEAFF.

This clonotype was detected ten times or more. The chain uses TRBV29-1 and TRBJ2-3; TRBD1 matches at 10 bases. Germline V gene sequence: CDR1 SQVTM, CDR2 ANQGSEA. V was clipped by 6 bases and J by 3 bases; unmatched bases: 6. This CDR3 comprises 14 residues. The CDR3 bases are TGCAGCGTCGAAACGGACAGGGGGACAGATACGCAGTATTTT. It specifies CSVETDRGTDTQYF.

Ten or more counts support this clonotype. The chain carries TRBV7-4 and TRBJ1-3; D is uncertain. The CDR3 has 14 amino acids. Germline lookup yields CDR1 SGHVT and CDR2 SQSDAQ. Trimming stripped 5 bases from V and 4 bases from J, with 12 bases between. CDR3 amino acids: CASSLGVSGNTIYF. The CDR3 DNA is TGTGCCAGCAGCCTAGGAGTATCAGGAAACACCATATATTTT. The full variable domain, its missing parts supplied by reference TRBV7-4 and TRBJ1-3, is GAGVSQSPRYKVAKRGRDVALRCDSISGHVTLYWYRQTLGQGSEVLTYSQSDAQRDKSGRPSGRFSAERPERSVSTLKIQRTEQGDSAVYLCASSLGVSGNTIYFGEGSWLTVV.

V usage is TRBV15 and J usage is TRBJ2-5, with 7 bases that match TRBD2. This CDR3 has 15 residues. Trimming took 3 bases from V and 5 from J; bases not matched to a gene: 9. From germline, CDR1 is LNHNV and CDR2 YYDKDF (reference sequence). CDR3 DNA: TGTGCCACCAGCAGCGTAGGGGTAGCGGGTGAGACCCAGTACTTC. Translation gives CATSSVGVAGETQYF.

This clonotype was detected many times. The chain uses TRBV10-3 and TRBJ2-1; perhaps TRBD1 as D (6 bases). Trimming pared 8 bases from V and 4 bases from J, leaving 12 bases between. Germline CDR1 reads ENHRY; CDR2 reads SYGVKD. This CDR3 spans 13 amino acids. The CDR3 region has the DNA TGTGCCATCGATTCAGGGGAGTACAATGAGCAGTTCTTC. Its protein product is CAIDSGEYNEQFF.

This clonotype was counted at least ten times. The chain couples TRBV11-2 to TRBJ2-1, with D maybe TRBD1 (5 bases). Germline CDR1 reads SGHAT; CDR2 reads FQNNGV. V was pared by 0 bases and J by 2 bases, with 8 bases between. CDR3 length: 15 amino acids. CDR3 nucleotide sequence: TGTGCCAGCAGCTTAGAGACAGTCGCCTACAATGAGCAGTTCTTC. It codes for CASSLETVAYNEQFF.